This TCR beta chain was obtained from a study of blood T cell repertoires in COVID-19. Study-wide background: Whether acute or convalescent, the COVID-19 samples came from the United States, Italy and Spain. Nucleic acid was either cDNA or gDNA, and it came from T cells, B-cell-depleted T cells, or PBMCs.

Trimming at V came to 0 bases and at J to 4 bases, leaving 7 bases not matched to a gene. This CDR3 contains 16 residues. Germline V gene sequence: CDR1 KGHSH, CDR2 LQKENI. In the authors' methods: Reference gene primers were amplified, and this amplification served to estimate nucleated cell counts. Sequencing was performed with immunoSEQ multiplex PCR; in TCRdb, only in-frame clones are kept and a portion is missing. Clone size and V and J calls were adopted from that table, with D and trimming inferred from the DNA. Of about 110,000 clones listed, roughly 82% were seen once; the top ten hold approximately 17%.

The sample was peripheral blood. This rearrangement joins TRBV18 to TRBJ1-2; 8 bases align to TRBD1. This TCR was sampled from a woman aged 55-75 years with acute or convalescent COVID-19. Written as DNA, the CDR3 is TGTGCCAGCTCACCACCGAATACAGGGGGAAGCTATGGCTACACCTTC. Amino acids: CASSPPNTGGSYGYTF.